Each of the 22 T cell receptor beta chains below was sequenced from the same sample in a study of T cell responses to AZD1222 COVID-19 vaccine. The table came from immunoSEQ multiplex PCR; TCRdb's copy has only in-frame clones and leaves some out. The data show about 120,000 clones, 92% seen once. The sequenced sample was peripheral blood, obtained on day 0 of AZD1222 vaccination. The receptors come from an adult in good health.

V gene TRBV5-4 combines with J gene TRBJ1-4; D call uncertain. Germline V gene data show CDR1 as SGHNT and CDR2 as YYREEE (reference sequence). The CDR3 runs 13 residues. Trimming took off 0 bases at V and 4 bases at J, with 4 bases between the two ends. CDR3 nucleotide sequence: TGTGCCAGCAGCTTGGGTCTTAATGAAAAACTGTTTTTT. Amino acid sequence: CASSLGLNEKLFF.

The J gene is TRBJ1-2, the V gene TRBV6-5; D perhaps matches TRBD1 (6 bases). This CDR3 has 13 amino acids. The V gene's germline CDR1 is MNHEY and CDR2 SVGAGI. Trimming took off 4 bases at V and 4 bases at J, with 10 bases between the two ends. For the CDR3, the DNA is TGTGCCAGCAGTTCCAGACAGGCCTATGGCTACACCTTC. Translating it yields CASSSRQAYGYTF.

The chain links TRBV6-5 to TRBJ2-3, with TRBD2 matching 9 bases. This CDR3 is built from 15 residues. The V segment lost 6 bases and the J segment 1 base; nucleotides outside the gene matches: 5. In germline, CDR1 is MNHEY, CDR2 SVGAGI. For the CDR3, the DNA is TGTGCCAGCAGGGGGGGACTAGCCGGCACAGATACGCAGTATTTT. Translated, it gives CASRGGLAGTDTQYF.

The CDR3 here is CSASSGGITDTQYF. The DNA of the CDR3 is TGCAGTGCAAGTAGCGGGGGGATTACAGATACGCAGTATTTT. The chain couples TRBV20-1 to TRBJ2-3; 10 bases map to TRBD2. There are 14 residues in the CDR3. V shed 6 bases, J shed 3 bases, and the junction held 6 bases outside the gene matches. In germline, CDR1 is DFQATT, CDR2 SNEGSKA (reference sequence).

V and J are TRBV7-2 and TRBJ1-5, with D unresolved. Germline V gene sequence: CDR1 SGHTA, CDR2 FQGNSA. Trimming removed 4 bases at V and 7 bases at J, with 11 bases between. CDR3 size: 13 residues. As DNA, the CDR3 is TGTGCCAGCAGCTCCGGGCACGGACAGCCCCAGCATTTT. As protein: CASSSGHGQPQHF.

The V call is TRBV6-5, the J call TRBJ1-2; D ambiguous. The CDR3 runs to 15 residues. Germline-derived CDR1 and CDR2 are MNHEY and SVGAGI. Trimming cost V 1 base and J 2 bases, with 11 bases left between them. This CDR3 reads CASSYFWRANYGYTF. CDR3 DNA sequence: TGTGCCAGCAGTTACTTTTGGAGGGCGAACTATGGCTACACCTTC.

The CDR3 spells CASSLVFFGGAHGYTF. The DNA of the CDR3 is TGTGCCAGCAGTTTAGTTTTTTTTGGGGGGGCTCATGGCTACACCTTC. V and J are TRBV27 and TRBJ1-2, with D possibly matching TRBD1 (6 bases). CDR1 is MNHEY and CDR2 is SMNVEV in the germline V gene (reference sequence). V lost 2 bases and J lost 6, with 19 bases in between. The CDR3 is made up of 16 amino acids.

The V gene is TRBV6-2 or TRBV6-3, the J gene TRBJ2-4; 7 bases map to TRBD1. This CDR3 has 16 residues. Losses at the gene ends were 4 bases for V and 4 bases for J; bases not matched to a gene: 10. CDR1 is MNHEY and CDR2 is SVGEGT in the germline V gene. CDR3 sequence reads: CASSSDRVRIKNIQYF. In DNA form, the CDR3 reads TGTGCCAGCAGTTCTGACAGGGTCCGAATAAAAAACATTCAGTACTTC.

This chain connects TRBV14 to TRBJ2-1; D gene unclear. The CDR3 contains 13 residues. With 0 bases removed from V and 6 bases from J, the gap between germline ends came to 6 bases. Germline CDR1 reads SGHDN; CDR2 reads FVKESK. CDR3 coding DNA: TGTGCCAGCAGCCAAGAGTCGGGCAATGAGCAGTTCTTC. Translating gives CASSQESGNEQFF.

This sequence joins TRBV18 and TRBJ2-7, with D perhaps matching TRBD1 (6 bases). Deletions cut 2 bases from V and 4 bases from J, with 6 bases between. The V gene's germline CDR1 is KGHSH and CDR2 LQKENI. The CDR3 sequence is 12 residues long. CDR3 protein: CASSPGQYEQYF. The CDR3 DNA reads TGTGCCAGCTCACCAGGACAGTACGAGCAGTACTTC.

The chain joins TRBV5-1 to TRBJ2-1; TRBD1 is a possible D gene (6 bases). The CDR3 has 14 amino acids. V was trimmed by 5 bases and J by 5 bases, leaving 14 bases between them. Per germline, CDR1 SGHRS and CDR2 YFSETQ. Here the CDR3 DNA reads TGCGCCAGCAGGCTATTGCCAGGGGACAATGAGCAGTTCTTC. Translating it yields CASRLLPGDNEQFF.

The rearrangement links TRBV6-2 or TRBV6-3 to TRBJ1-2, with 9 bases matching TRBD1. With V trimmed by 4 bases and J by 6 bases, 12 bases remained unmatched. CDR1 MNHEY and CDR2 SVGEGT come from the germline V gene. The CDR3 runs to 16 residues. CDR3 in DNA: TGTGCCAGCAGTTCAACAAGGGGACAGGGTTTCGATGGCTACACCTTC. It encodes CASSSTRGQGFDGYTF.

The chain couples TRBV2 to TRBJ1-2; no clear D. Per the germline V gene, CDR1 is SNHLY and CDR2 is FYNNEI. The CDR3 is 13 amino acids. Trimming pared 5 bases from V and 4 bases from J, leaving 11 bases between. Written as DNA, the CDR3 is TGTGCCAGCAGTCTCAGTTTACTCTATGGCTACACCTTC. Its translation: CASSLSLLYGYTF.

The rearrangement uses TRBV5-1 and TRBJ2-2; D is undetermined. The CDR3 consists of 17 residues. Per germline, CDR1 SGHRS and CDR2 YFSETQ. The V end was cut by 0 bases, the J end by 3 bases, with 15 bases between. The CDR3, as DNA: TGCGCCAGCAGCTTGGTCCCTAGGGCAGCAGACACCGGGGAGCTGTTTTTT. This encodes CASSLVPRAADTGELFF.

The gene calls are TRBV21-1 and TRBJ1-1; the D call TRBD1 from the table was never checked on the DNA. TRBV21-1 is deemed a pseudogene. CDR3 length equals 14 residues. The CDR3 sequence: CASSAPGFNTEAFF. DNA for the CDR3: TGTGCCAGCAGCGCTCCAGGTTTCAACACTGAAGCTTTCTTT.

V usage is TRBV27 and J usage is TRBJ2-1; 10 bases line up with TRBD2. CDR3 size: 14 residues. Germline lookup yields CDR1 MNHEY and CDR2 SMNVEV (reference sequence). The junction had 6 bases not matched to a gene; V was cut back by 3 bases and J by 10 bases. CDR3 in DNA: TGTGCCAGCAGTTTGGTAACTAGCGGGAAGGAGCAGTTCTTC. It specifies CASSLVTSGKEQFF.

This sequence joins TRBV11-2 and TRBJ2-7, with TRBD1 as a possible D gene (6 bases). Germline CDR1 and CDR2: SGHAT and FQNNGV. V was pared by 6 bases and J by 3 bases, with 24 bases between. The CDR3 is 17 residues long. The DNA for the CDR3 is TGTGCCAGCAGTCCTTGGTTACGCCGGGACACCTTCTACGAGCAGTACTTC. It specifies CASSPWLRRDTFYEQYF.

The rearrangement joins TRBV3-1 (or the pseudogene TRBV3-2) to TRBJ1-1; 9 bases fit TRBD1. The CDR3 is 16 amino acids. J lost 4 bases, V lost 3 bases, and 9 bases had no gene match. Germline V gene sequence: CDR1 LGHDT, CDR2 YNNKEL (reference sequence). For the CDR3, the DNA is TGTGCCAGCAGCCAGAGGACAGGGGTTATGTTCACTGAAGCTTTCTTT. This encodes CASSQRTGVMFTEAFF.

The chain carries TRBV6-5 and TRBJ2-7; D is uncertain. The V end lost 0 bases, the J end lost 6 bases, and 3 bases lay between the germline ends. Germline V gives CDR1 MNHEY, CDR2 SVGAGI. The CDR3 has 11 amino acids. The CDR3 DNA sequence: TGTGCCAGCAGTTACTCGTTCGAGCAGTACTTC. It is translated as CASSYSFEQYF.

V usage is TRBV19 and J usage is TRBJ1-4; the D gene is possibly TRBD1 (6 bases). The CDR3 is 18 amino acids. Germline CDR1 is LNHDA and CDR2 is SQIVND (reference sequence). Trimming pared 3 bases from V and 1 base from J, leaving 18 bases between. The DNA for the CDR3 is TGTGCCAGTAGTATGAGACTCGGGGGCCTGGGAACTAATGAAAAACTGTTTTTT. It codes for CASSMRLGGLGTNEKLFF.

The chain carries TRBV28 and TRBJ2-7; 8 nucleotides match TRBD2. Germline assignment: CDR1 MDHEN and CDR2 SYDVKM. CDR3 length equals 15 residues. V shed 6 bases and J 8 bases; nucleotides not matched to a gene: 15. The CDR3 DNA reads TGTGCCAGCAGGGCCCGAGGGAGCGGGAGCTTTCAGCAGTACTTC. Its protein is CASRARGSGSFQQYF.

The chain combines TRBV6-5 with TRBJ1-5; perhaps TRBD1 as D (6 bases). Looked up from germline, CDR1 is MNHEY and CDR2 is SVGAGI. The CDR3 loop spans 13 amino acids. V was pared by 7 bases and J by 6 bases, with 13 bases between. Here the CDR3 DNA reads TGTGCCAGCACTCACAGGGAAGGTCAGCCCCAGCATTTT. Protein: CASTHREGQPQHF.